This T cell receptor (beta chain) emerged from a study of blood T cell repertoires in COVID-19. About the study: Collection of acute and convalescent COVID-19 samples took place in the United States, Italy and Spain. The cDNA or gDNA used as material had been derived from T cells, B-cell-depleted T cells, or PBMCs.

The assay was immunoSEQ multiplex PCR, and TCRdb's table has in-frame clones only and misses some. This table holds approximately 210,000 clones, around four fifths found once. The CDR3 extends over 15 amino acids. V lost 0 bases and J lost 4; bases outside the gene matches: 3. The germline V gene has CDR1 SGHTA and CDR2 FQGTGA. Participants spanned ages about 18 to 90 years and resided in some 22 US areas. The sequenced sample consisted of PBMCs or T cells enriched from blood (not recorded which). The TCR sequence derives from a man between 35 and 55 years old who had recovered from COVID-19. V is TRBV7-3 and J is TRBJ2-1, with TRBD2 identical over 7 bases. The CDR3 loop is CASSLTFGRYNEQFF. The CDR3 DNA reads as TGTGCCAGCAGCTTAACCTTCGGGAGGTACAATGAGCAGTTCTTC.